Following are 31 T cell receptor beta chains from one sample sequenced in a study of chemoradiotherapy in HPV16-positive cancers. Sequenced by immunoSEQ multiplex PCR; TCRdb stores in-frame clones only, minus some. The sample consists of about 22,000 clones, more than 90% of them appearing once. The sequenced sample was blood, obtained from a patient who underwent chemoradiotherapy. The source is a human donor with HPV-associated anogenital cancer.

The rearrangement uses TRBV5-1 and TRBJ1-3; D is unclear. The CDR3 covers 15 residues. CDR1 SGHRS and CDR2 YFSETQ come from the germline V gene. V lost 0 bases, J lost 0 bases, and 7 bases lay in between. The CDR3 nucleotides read TGCGCCAGCAGCTTGGACGGATTCTCTGGAAACACCATATATTTT. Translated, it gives CASSLDGFSGNTIYF.

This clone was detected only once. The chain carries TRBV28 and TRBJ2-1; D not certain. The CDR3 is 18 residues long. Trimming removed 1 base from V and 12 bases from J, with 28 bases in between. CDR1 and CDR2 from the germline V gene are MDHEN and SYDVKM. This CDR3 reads CASSLYGQTATRFHRQFF. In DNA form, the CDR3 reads TGTGCCAGCAGTTTATACGGCCAGACCGCGACCCGGTTCCATCGGCAGTTCTTC. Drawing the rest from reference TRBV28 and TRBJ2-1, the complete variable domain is DVKVTQSSRYLVKRTGEKVFLECVQDMDHENMFWYRQDPGLGLRLIYFSYDVKMKEKGDIPEGYSVSREKKERFSLILESASTNQTSMYLCASSLYGQTATRFHRQFFGPGTRLTVL.

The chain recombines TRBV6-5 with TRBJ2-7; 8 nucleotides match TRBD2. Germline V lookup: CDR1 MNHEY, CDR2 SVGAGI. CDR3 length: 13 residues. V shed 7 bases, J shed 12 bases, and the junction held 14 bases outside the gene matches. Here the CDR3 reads CASNHSAERGLYF. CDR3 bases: TGTGCCAGCAATCACTCAGCGGAGCGGGGGCTGTACTTC.

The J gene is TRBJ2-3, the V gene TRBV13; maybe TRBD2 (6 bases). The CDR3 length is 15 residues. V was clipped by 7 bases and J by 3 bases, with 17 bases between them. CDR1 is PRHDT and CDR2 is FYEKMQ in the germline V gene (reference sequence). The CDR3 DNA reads TGTGCCAGCACCACCGGGAGTCATAGGACAGATACGCAGTATTTT. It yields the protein CASTTGSHRTDTQYF. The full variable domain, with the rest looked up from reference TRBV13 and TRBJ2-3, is AAGVIQSPRHLIKEKRETATLKCYPIPRHDTVYWYQQGPGQDPQFLISFYEKMQSDKGSIPDRFSAQQFSDYHSELNMSSLELGDSALYFCASTTGSHRTDTQYFGPGTRLTVL.

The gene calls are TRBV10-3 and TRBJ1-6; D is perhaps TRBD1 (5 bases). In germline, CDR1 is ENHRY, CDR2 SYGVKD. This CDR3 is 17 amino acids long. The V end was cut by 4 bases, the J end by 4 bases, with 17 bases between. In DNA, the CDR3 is TGTGCCATCAGTGCGTACGCCCGGGACGGATATAATTCACCCCTCCACTTT. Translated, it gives CAISAYARDGYNSPLHF.

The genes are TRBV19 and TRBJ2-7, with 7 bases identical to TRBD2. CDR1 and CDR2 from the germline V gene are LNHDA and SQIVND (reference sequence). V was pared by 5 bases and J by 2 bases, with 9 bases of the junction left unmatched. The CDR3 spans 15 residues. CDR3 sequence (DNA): TGTGCCAGTAGTGCCAGCAGCGGGGTTACCTACGAGCAGTACTTC. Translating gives CASSASSGVTYEQYF.

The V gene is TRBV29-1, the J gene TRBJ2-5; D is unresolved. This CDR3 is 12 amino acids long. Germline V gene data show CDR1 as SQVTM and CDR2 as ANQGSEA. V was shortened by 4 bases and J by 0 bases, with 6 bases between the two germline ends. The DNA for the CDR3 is TGCAGCGTTGTGCAGTACCAAGAGACCCAGTACTTC. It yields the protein CSVVQYQETQYF.

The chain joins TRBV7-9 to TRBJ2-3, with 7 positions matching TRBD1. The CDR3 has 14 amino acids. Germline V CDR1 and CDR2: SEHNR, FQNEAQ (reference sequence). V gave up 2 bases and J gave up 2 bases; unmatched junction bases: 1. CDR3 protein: CASSLTGVTDTQYF. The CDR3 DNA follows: TGTGCCAGCAGCTTAACAGGGGTCACAGATACGCAGTATTTT.

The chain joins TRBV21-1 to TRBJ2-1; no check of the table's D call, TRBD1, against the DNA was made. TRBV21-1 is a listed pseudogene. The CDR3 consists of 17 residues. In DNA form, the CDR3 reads TGTGCCAGCAGCCCCCCGACAGGGGCGATCTTGGGGGATGAGCAGTTCTTC. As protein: CASSPPTGAILGDEQFF.

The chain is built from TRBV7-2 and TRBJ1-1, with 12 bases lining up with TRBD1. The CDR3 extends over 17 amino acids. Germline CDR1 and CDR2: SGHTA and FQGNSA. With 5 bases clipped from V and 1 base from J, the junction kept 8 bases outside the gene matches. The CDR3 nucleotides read TGTGCCAGCAGCACCCAGGGACAGGGGGCGAGGAACACTGAAGCTTTCTTT. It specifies CASSTQGQGARNTEAFF.

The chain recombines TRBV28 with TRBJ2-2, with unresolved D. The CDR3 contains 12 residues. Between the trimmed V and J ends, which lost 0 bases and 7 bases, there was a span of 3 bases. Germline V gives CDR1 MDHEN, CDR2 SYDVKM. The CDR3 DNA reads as TGTGCCAGCAGTTTATGGGGCGGGGAGCTGTTTTTT. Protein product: CASSLWGGELFF.

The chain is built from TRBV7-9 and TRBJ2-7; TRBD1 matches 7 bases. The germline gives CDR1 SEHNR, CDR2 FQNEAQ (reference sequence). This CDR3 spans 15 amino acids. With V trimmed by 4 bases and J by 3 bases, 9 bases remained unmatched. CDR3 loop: CASSSTGVGDYEQYF. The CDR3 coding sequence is TGTGCCAGCAGCTCAACAGGGGTGGGAGACTACGAGCAGTACTTC.

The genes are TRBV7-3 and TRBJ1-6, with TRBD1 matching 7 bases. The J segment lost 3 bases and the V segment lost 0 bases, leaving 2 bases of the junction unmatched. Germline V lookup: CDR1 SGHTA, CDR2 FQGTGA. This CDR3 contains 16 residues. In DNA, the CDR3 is TGTGCCAGCAGCTTAACAGGGGGCAGCTATAATTCACCCCTCCACTTT. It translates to CASSLTGGSYNSPLHF.

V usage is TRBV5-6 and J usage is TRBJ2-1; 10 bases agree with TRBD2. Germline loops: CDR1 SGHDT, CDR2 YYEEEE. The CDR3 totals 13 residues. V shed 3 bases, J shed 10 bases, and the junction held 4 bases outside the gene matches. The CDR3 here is CASSSLTSGEQFF. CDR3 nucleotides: TGTGCCAGCAGCTCCCTGACTAGCGGGGAGCAGTTCTTC.

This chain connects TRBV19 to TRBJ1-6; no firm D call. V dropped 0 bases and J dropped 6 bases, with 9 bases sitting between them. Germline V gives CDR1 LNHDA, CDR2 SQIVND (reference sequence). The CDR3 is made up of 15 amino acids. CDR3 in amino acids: CASSIDGLRNSPLHF. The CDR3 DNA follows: TGTGCCAGTAGTATAGATGGACTGCGTAATTCACCCCTCCACTTT.

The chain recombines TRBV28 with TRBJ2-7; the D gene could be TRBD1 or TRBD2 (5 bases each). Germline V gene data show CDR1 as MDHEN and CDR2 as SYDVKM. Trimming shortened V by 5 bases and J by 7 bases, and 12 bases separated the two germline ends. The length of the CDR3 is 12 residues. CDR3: CASSTGRREQYF. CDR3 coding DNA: TGTGCCAGCAGTACGGGGCGGCGGGAGCAGTACTTC. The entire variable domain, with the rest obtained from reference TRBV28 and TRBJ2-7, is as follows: DVKVTQSSRYLVKRTGEKVFLECVQDMDHENMFWYRQDPGLGLRLIYFSYDVKMKEKGDIPEGYSVSREKKERFSLILESASTNQTSMYLCASSTGRREQYFGPGTRLTVT.

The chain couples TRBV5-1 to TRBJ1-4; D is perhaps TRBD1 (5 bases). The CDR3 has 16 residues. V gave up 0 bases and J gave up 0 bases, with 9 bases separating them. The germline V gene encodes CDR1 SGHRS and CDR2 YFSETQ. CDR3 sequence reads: CASSLGQSSTNEKLFF. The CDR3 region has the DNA TGCGCCAGCAGCTTGGGACAGAGCTCAACTAATGAAAAACTGTTTTTT.

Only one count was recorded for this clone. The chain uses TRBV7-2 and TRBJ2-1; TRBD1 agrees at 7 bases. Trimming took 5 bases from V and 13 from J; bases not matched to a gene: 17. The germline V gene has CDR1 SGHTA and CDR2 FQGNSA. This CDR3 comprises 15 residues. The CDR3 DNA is TGTGCCAGCAGCGGAAGGACAGGAGAAGGCACCAGACAGTTCTTC. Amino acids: CASSGRTGEGTRQFF.

The CDR3: CASSFAGAYEQYF. CDR3 sequence (DNA): TGTGCCAGCAGCTTTGCGGGGGCCTACGAGCAGTACTTC. This chain uses TRBV11-1 with TRBJ2-5, with TRBD2 matching over 7 bases. The J call may be incorrect, as the DNA end agrees better with TRBJ2-7. This CDR3 is 13 amino acids long. CDR1 is SGHAT and CDR2 is FQDESV in the germline V gene (reference sequence).

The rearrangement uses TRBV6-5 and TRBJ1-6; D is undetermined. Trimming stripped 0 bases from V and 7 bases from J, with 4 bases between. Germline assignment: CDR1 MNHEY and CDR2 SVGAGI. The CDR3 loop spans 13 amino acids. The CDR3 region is CASSYSQNSPLHF. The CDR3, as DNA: TGTGCCAGCAGTTACTCTCAGAATTCACCCCTCCACTTT.

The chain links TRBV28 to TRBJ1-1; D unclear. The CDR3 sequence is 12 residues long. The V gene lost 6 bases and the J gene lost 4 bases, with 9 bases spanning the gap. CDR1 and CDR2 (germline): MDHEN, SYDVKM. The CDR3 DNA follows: TGTGCCAGCAGGGCCGGTCTCACTGAAGCTTTCTTT. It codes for CASRAGLTEAFF.

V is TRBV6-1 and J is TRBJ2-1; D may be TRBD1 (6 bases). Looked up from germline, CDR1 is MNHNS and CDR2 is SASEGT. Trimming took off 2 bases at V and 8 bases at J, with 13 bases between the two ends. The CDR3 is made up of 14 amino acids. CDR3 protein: CASSETQGGHEQFF. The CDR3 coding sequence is TGTGCCAGCAGTGAAACACAGGGCGGGCATGAGCAGTTCTTC.

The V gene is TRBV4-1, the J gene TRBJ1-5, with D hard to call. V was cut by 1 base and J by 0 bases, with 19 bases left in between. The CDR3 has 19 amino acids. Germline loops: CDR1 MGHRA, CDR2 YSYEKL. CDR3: CASSQAGHTLTISNQPQHF. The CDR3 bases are TGCGCCAGCAGCCAAGCTGGCCATACCTTAACAATTAGCAATCAGCCCCAGCATTTT.

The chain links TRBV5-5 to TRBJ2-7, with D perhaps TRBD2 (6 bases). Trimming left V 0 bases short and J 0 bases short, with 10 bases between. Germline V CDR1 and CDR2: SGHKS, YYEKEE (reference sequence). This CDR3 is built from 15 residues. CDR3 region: CASSLAAGTSYEQYF. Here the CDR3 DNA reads TGTGCCAGCAGCTTGGCCGCGGGGACCTCCTACGAGCAGTACTTC.

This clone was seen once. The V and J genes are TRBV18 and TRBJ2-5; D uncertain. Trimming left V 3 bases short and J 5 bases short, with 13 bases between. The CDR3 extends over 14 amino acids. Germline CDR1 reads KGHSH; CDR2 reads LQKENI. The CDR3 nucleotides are TGTGCCAGCTCACCTTACACTCAAGAGGAGACCCAGTACTTC. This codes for CASSPYTQEETQYF.

The chain's CDR3 is CASSQENDYGYTF. CDR3 sequence (DNA): TGCGCCAGCAGCCAAGAGAACGACTATGGCTACACCTTC. The chain combines TRBV4-1 with TRBJ1-2; D gene unclear. Germline CDR1 reads MGHRA; CDR2 reads YSYEKL. V was cut by 0 bases and J by 3 bases, with 5 bases left in between. The CDR3 extends over 13 amino acids.

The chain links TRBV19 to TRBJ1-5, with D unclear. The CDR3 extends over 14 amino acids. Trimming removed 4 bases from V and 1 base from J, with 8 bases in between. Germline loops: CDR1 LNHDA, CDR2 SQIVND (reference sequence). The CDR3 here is CASSRGSSNQPQHF. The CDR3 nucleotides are TGTGCCAGTAGTAGGGGATCGAGCAATCAGCCCCAGCATTTT.

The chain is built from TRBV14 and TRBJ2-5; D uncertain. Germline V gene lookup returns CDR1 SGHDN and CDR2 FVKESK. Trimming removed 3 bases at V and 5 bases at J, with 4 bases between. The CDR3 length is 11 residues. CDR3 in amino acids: CASSHGETQYF. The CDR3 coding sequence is TGTGCCAGCAGCCATGGGGAGACCCAGTACTTC.

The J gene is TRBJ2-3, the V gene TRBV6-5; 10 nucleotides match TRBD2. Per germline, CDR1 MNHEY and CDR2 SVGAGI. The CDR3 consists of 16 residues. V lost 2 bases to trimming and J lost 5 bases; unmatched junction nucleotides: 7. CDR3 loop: CASSYRAGGPQDTQYF. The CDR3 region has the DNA TGTGCCAGCAGTTACCGAGCGGGGGGGCCCCAAGATACGCAGTATTTT.

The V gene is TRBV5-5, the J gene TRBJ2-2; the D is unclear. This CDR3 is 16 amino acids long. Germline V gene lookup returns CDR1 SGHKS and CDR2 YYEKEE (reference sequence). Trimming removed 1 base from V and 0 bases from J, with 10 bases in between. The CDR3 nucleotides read TGTGCCAGCAGCTTGCTGGTGGCCGCGAACACCGGGGAGCTGTTTTTT. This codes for CASSLLVAANTGELFF.

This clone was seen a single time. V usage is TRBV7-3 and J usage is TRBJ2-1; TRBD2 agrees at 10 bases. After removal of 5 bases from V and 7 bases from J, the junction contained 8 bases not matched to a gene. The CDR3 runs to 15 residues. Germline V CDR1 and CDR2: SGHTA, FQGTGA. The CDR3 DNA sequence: TGTGCCAGCAGCCTTATAGCGGGGGGTGGGAATGAGCAGTTCTTC. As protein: CASSLIAGGGNEQFF.